This T cell receptor (beta chain) was profiled in a study of OX40 agonist ivuxolimab in advanced cancers. On the study more broadly: Ivuxolimab, an antibody acting as an agonist of OX40 (CD134), was used to treat patients. Aged roughly 23 to 85 with a mean of approximately 57 years, they were around 83% male.

The count of this clone is one. Sequencing used immunoSEQ multiplex PCR; TCRdb keeps in-frame clones, though not all of them. Of about 19,000 clones listed, around 74% are singletons. Looked up from germline, CDR1 is SGHRS and CDR2 is YFSETQ. The J segment lost 5 bases and the V segment lost 6 bases, leaving 6 bases of the junction unmatched. There are 14 residues in the CDR3. The sequencing here drew on CD4+ or CD8+ T cells sorted from blood, taken in a trial of the OX40 agonist ivuxolimab. The chain employs TRBV5-1 and TRBJ2-1, with 9 bases lining up with TRBD1. The sequence was collected from an adult with an advanced solid tumor such as melanoma, head and neck, liver or kidney cancer. DNA of the CDR3: TGCGCCAGCACCGGGACAGGGAACGACAATGAGCAGTTCTTC. Translating it yields CASTGTGNDNEQFF.